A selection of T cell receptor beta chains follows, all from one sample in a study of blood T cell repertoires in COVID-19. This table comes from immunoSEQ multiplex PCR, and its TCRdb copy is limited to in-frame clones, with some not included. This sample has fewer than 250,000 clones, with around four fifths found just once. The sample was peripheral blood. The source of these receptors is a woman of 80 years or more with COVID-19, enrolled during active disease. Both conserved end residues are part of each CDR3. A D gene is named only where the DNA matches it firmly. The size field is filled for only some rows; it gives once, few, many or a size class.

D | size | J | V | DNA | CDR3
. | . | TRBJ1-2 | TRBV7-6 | TGTGCCAGCAGCCCGGGACGTGGGAGGGGCTACACCTTC | CASSPGRGRGYTF
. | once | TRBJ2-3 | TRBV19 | TGTGCCACCTCCGGGACACCTGGTGCTACGCAGTATTTT | CATSGTPGATQYF
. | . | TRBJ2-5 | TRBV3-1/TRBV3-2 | TGTGCCAGCAGTCAAGGGTTCGGGGGGCCCGTGGAGACCCAGTACTTC | CASSQGFGGPVETQYF
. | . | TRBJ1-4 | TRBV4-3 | TGCGCCAGCAGCCAAGACAGTCTGGCTAATGAAAAACTGTTTTTT | CASSQDSLANEKLFF
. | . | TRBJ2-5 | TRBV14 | TGTGCCAGCAGCCAAGTTAGAGAGACCCAGTACTTC | CASSQVRETQYF
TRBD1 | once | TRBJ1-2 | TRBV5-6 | TGTGCCAGCAGCTTTGGACAGGGACAGGGGTATGGCTACACCTTC | CASSFGQGQGYGYTF
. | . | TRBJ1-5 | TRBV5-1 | TGCGCCAGCAGCTTGACAGGTTATAGCAATCAGCCCCAGCATTTT | CASSLTGYSNQPQHF
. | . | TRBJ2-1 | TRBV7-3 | TGTGCCAGCAGCTTGATGCAGTCACACAGCGGCGAGCAGTTCTTC | CASSLMQSHSGEQFF
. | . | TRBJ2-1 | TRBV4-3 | TGCGCCAGCAGCCAAGATCAGGGGGGCTCCTACAATGAGCAGTTCTTC | CASSQDQGGSYNEQFF
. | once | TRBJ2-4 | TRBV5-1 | TGCGCCAGCAGCTTGACTCAGGGAGGGGGCATTCAGTACTTC | CASSLTQGGGIQYF
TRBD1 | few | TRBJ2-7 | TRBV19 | TGTGCCAGTAGTATCGGGACAGCCTACGAGCAGTACTTC | CASSIGTAYEQYF
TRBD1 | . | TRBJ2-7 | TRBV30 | TGTGCCTTGTTCCGATTTGGGACAGGGGGTCCCAACGAGCAGTACTTC | CALFRFGTGGPNEQYF
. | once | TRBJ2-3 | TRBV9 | TGTGCCAGCAGCGGGGGGCCCGGAGATACGCAGTATTTT | CASSGGPGDTQYF
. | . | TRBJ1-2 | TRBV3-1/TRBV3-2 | TGTGCCAGCAGCCAAGCTCACTATGGCTACACCTTC | CASSQAHYGYTF
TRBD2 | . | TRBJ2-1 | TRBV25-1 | TGTGCCAGCCCGCTAGCGGGGGGGGACAATGAGCAGTTCTTC | CASPLAGGDNEQFF